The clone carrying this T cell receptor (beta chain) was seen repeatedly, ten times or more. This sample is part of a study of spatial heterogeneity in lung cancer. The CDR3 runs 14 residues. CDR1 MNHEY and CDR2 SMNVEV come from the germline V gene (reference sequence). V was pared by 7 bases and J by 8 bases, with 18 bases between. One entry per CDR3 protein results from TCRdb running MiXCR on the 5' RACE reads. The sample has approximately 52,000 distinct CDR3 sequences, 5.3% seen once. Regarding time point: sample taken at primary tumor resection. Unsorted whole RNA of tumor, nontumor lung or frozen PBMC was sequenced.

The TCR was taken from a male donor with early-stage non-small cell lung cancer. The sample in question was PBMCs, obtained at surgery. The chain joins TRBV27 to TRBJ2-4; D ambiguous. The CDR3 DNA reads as TGTGCCAGCAACGCCGGAACTCACGAGGACATTCAGTACTTC. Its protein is CASNAGTHEDIQYF.